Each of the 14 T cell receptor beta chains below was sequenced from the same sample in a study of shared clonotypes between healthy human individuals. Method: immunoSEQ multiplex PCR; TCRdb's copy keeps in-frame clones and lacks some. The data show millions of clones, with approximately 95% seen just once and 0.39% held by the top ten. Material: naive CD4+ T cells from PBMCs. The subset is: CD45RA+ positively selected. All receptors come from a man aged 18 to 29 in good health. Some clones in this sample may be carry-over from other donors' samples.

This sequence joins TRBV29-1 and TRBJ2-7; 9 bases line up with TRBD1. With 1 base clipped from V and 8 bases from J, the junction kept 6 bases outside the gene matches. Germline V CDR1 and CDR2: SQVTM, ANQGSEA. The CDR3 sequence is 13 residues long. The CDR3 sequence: CSVEGVYRGQQYF. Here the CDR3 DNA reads TGCAGCGTTGAAGGCGTTTACAGGGGGCAGCAGTACTTC.

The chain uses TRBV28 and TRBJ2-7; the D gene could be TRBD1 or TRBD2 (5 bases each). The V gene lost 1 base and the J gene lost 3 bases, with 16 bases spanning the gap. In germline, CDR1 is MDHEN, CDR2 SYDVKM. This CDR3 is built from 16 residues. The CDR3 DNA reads TGTGCCAGCAGTTTATATGGGGGACGCTGGAACTACGAGCAGTACTTC. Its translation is CASSLYGGRWNYEQYF.

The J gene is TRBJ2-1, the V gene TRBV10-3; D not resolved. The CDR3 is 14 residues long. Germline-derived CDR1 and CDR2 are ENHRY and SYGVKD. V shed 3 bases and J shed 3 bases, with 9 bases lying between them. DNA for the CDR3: TGTGCCATCAGTGAAGTCCGCTTCTACAATGAGCAGTTCTTC. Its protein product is CAISEVRFYNEQFF.

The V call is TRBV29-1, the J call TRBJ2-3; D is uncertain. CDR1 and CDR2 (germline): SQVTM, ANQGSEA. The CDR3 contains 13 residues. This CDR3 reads CLIRSPLTDTQYF. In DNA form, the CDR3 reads TGCCTAATCAGGTCTCCCCTCACAGATACGCAGTATTTT.

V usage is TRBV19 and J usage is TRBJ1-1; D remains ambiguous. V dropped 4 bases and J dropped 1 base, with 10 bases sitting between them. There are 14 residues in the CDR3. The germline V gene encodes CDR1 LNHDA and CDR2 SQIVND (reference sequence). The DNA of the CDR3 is TGTGCCAGTAGTACCTCGAGGGAGAACACTGAAGCTTTCTTT. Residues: CASSTSRENTEAFF.

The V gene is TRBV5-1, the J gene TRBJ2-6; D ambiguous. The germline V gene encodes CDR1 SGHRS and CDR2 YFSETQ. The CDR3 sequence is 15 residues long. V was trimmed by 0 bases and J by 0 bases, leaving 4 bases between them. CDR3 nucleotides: TGCGCCAGCAGCTTGGAACTCTCTGGGGCCAACGTCCTGACTTTC. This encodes CASSLELSGANVLTF.

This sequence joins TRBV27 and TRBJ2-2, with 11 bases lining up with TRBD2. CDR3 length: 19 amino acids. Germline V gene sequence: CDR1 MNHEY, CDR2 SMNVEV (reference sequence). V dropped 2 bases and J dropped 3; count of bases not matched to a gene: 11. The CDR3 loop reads CASSLSLAGGLKYTGELFF. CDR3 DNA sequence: TGTGCCAGCAGTTTAAGTTTAGCGGGAGGGCTGAAGTACACCGGGGAGCTGTTTTTT.

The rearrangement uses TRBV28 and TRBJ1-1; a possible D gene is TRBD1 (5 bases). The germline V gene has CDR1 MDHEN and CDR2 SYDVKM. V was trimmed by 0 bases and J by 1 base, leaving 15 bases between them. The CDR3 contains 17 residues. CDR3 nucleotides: TGTGCCAGCAGTTTATGGAGAGGACTCAGGGAGAACACTGAAGCTTTCTTT. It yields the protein CASSLWRGLRENTEAFF.

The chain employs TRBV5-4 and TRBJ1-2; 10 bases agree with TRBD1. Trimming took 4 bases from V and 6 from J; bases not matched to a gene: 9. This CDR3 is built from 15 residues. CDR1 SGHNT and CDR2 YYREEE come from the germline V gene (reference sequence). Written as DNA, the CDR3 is TGTGCCAGCAGCCCGGGACAGGGGAGAGGGCATGGCTACACCTTC. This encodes CASSPGQGRGHGYTF.

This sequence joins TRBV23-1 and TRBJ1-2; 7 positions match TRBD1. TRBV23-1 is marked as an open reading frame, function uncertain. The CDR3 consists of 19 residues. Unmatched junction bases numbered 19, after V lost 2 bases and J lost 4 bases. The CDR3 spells CASSQTPNSHRGDFYGYTF. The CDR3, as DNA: TGCGCCAGCAGTCAAACCCCCAATTCTCACAGGGGAGATTTCTATGGCTACACCTTC.

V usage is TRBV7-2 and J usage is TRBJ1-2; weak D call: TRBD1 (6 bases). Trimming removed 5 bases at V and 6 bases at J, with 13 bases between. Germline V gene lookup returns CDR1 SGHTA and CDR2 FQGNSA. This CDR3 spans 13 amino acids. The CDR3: CASSPDRNHGYTF. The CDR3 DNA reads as TGTGCCAGCAGCCCCGACAGGAACCATGGCTACACCTTC.

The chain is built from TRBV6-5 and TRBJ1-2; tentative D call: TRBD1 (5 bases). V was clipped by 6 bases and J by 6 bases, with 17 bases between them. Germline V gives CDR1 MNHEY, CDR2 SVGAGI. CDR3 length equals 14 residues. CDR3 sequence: CASRLGTPWDGYTF. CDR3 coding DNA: TGTGCCAGCAGGCTGGGGACCCCATGGGATGGCTACACCTTC.

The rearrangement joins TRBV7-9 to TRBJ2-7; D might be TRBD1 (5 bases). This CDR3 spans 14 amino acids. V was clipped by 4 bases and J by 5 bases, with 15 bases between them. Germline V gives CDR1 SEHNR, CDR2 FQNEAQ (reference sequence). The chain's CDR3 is CASSSRQLPDEQYF. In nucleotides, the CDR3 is TGTGCCAGCAGCTCACGACAGCTCCCAGACGAGCAGTACTTC.

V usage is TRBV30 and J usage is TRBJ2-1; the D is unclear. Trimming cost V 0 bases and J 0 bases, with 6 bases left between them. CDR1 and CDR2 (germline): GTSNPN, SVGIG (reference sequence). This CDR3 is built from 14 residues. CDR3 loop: CAWSVAPSYNEQFF. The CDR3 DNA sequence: TGTGCCTGGAGTGTTGCGCCCTCCTACAATGAGCAGTTCTTC. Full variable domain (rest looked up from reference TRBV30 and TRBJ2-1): SQTIHQWPATLVQPVGSPLSLECTVEGTSNPNLYWYRQAAGRGLQLLFYSVGIGQISSEVPQNLSASRPQDRQFILSSKKLLLSDSGFYLCAWSVAPSYNEQFFGPGTRLTVL.